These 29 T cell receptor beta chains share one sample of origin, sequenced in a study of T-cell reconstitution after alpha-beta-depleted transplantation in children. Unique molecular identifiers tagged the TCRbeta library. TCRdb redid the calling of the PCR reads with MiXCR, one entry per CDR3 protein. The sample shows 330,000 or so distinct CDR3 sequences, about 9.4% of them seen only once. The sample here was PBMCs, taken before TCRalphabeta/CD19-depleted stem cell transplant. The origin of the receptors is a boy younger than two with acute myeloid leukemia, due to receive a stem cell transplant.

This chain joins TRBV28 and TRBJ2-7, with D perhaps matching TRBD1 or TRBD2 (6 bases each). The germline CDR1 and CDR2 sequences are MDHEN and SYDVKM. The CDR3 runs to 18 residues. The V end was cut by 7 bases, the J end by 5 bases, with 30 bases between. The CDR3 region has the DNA TGTGCCAGCACCTCCCCCCGAGGGGGGAGGTCGATAATCGACGAGCAGTACTTC. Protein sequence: CASTSPRGGRSIIDEQYF.

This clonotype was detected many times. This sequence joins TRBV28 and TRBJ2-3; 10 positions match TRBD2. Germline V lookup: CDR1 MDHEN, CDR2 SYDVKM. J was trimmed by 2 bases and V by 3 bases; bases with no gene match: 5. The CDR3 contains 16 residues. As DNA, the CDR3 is TGTGCCAGCAGTTTCAAGCGGGAGGGCGACACAGATACGCAGTATTTT. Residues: CASSFKREGDTDTQYF. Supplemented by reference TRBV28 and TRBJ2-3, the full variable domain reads DVKVTQSSRYLVKRTGEKVFLECVQDMDHENMFWYRQDPGLGLRLIYFSYDVKMKEKGDIPEGYSVSREKKERFSLILESASTNQTSMYLCASSFKREGDTDTQYFGPGTRLTVL.

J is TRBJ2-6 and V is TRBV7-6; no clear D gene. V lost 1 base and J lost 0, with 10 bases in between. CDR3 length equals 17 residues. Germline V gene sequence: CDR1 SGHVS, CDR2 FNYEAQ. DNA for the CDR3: TGTGCCAGCAGCTTAGAAATCAGCCGCTCTGGGGCCAACGTCCTGACTTTC. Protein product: CASSLEISRSGANVLTF.

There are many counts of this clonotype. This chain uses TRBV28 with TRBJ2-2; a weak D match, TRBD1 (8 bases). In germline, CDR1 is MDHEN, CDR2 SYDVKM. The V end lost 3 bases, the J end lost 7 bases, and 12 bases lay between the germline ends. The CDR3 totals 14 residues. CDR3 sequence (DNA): TGTGCCAGCAGTTTGGACAGGGAGGGCGGGGAGCTGTTTTTT. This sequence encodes CASSLDREGGELFF.

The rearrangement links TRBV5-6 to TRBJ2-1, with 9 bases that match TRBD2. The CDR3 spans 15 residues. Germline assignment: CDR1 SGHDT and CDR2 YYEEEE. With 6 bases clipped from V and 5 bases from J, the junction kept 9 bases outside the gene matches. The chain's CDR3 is CASIRVAGVDNEQFF. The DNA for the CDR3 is TGTGCCAGCATCCGGGTAGCGGGGGTGGACAATGAGCAGTTCTTC.

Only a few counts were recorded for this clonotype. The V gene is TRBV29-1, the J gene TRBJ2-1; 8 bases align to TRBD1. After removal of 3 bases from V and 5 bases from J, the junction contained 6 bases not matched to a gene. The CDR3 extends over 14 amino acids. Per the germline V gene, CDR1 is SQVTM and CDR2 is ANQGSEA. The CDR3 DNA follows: TGCAGCGTTGAGGGCAGGGGGCTTGACAATGAGCAGTTCTTC. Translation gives CSVEGRGLDNEQFF.

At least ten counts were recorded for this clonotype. CDR3 in DNA: TGTGCCAGCAGTGCCGGGACACGACCTCAGCCCCAGCATTTT. Amino acids: CASSAGTRPQPQHF. This chain connects TRBV2 to TRBJ1-5; TRBD1 is a possible D gene (6 bases). V lost 4 bases to trimming and J lost 6 bases, with 13 bases between them. This CDR3 region has 14 residues. The germline V gene encodes CDR1 SNHLY and CDR2 FYNNEI.

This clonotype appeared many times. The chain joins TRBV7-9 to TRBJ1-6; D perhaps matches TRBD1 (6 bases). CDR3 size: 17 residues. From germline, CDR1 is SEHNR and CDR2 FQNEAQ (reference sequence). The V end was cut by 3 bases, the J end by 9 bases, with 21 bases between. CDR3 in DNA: TGTGCCAGCAGCTTTATGTCAACAGGGTTTGTGAGTTCACCCCTCCACTTT. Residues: CASSFMSTGFVSSPLHF.

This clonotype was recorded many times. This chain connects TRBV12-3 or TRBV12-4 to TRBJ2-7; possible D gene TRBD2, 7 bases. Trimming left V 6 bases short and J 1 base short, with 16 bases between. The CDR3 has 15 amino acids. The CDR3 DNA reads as TGTGCCAGCAGCTCTAGGAGGGGGGGGTCCTACGAGCAGTACTTC. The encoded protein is CASSSRRGGSYEQYF.

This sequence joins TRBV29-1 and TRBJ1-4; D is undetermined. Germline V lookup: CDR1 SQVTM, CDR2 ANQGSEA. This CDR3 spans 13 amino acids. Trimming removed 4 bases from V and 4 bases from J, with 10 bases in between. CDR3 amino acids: CSVVEGLNEKLFF. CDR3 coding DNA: TGCAGCGTTGTAGAAGGGCTTAATGAAAAACTGTTTTTT.

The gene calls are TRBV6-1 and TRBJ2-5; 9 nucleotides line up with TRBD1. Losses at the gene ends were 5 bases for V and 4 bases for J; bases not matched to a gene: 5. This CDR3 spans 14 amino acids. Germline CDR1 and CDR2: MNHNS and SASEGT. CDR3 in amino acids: CASSPGQGVETQYF. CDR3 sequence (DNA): TGTGCCAGCAGTCCGGGACAGGGCGTAGAGACCCAGTACTTC.

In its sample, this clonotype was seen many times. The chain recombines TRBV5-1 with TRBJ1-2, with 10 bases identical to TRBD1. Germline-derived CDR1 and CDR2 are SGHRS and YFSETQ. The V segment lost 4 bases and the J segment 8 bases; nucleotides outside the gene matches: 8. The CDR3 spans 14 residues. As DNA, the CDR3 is TGCGCCAGCAGCCCACTTGGGACAGGGGAAGGCTACACCTTC. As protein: CASSPLGTGEGYTF.

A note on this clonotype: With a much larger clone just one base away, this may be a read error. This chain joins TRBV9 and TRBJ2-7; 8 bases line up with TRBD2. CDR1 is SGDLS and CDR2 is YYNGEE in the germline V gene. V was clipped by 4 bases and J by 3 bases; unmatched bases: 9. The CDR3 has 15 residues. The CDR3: CASSLGGATNYEQYF. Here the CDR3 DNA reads TGTGCCAGCAGCCTCGGGGGGGCAACGAACTACGAGCAGTACTTC.

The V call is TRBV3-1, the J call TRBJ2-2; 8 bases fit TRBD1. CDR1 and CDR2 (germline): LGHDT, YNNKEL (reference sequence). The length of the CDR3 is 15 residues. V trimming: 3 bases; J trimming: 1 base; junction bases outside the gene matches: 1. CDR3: CASSHGTGNTGELFF. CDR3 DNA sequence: TGTGCCAGCAGCCATGGGACAGGGAACACCGGGGAGCTGTTTTTT. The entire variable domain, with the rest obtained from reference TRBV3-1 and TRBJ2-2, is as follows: DTAVSQTPKYLVTQMGNDKSIKCEQNLGHDTMYWYKQDSKKFLKIMFSYNNKELIINETVPNRFSPKSPDKAHLNLHINSLELGDSAVYFCASSHGTGNTGELFFGEGSRLTVL.

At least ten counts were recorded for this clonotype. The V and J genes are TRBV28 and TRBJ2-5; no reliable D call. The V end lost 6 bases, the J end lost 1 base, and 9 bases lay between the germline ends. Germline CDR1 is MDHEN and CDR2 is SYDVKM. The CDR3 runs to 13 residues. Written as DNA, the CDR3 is TGTGCCAGCAGCCTATCCCTCCAAGAGACCCAGTACTTC. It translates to CASSLSLQETQYF.

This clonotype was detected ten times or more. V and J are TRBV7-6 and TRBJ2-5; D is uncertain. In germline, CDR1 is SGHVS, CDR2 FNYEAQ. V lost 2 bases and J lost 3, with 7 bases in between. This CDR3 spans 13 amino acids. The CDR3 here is CASSLLRKETQYF. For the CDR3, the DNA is TGTGCCAGCAGCTTATTACGGAAAGAGACCCAGTACTTC.

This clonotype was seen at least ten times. CDR3 residues: CASSVWVGRTGELFF. The CDR3 nucleotides are TGCGCCAGCAGCGTCTGGGTAGGTCGCACCGGGGAGCTGTTTTTT. The J gene is TRBJ2-2, the V gene TRBV5-1; D unclear. The CDR3 is 15 amino acids. Per germline, CDR1 SGHRS and CDR2 YFSETQ. V was shortened by 4 bases and J by 4 bases, with 14 bases between the two germline ends.

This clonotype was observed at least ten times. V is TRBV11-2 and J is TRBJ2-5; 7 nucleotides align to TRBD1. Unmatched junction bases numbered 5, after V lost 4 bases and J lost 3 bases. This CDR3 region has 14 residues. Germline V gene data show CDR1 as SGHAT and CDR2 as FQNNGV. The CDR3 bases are TGTGCCAGCAGCTACAACAGGGGCGAAGAGACCCAGTACTTC. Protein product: CASSYNRGEETQYF.

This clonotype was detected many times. CDR3: CASSPGLNEQFF. Here the CDR3 DNA reads TGTGCCAGCAGCCCCGGACTCAATGAGCAGTTCTTC. The J gene is TRBJ2-1, the V gene TRBV3-1, with D possibly being TRBD2 (5 bases). V lost 4 bases and J lost 6, with 7 bases in between. The CDR3 totals 12 residues. The germline gives CDR1 LGHDT, CDR2 YNNKEL (reference sequence).

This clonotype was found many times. The CDR3 reads CSARDLTGVNTGELFF. CDR3 nucleotides: TGCAGTGCTAGAGATCTTACGGGGGTGAACACCGGGGAGCTGTTTTTT. The chain joins TRBV20-1 to TRBJ2-2, with a tentative D call TRBD2 (6 bases). The germline V gene has CDR1 DFQATT and CDR2 SNEGSKA (reference sequence). The CDR3 sequence is 16 residues long. V lost 0 bases and J lost 1, with 12 bases in between.

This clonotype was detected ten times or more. As DNA, the CDR3 is TGTGCCAGCAGTTACTTACTAGCTGATGAGCAGTTCTTC. It specifies CASSYLLADEQFF. The J gene is TRBJ2-1, the V gene TRBV6-5; D is perhaps TRBD2 (6 bases). Germline loops: CDR1 MNHEY, CDR2 SVGAGI. V was shortened by 1 base and J by 8 bases, with 9 bases between the two germline ends. CDR3 length: 13 residues.

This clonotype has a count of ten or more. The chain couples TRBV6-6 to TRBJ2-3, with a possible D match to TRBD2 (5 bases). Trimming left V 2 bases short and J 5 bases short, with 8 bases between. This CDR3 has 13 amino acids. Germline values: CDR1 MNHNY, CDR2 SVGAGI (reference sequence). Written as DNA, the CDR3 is TGTGCCAGCAGTTACAACGGGAAAGATACGCAGTATTTT. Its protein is CASSYNGKDTQYF.

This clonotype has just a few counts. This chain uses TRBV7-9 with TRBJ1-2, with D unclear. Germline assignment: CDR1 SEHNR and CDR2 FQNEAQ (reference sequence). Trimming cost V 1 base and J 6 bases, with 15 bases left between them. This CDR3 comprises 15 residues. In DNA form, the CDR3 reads TGTGCCAGCAGCTTAGATACCGCGGTATTGAATGGCTACACCTTC. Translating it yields CASSLDTAVLNGYTF.

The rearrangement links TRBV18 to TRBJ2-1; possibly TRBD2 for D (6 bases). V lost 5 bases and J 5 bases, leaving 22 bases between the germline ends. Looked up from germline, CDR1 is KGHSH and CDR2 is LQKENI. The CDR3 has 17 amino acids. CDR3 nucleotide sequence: TGTGCCAGCTCAAAGGTACCTCTAGCGCCGATCGACAATGAGCAGTTCTTC. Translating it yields CASSKVPLAPIDNEQFF. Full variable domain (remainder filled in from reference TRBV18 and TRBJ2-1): NAGVMQNPRHLVRRRGQEARLRCSPMKGHSHVYWYRQLPEEGLKFMVYLQKENIIDESGMPKERFSAEFPKEGPSILRIQQVVRGDSAAYFCASSKVPLAPIDNEQFFGPGTRLTVL.

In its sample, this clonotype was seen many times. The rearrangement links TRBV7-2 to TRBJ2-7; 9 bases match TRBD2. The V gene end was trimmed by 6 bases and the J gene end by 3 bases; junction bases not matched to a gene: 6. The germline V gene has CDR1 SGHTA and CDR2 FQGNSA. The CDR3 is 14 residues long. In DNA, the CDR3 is TGTGCCAGCAGTAGCGGGGGACTATTCTACGAGCAGTACTTC. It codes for CASSSGGLFYEQYF.

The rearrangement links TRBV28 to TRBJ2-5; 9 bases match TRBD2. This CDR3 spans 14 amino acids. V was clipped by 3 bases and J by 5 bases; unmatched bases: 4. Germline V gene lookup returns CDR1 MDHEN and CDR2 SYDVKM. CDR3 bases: TGTGCCAGCAGTTTCGCGGGAGGGGAGGAGACCCAGTACTTC. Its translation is CASSFAGGEETQYF.

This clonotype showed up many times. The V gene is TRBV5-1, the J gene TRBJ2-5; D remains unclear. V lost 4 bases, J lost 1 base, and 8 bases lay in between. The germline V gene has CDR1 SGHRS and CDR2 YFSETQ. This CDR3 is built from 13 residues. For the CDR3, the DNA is TGCGCCAGCAGCCCCCGGGCCCAAGAGACCCAGTACTTC. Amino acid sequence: CASSPRAQETQYF.

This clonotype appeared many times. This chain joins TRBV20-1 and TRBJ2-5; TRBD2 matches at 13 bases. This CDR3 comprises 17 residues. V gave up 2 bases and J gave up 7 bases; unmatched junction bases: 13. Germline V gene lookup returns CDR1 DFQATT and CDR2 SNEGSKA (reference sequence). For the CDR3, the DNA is TGCAGTGCTAGAACTTTAACTAGCGGGGGGGCCGCCGGGACCCAGTACTTC. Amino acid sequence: CSARTLTSGGAAGTQYF.

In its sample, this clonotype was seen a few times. The CDR3 is CASSSRDRGTYEQYF. CDR3 DNA: TGCGCCAGCAGCTCCCGGGACAGGGGAACGTACGAGCAGTACTTC. The J gene is TRBJ2-7, the V gene TRBV5-1, with 10 nucleotides matching TRBD1. The CDR3 runs to 15 residues. Trimming took 3 bases from V and 4 from J; bases not matched to a gene: 7. The germline V gene has CDR1 SGHRS and CDR2 YFSETQ. Complete variable domain (other parts from reference TRBV5-1 and TRBJ2-7): KAGVTQTPRYLIKTRGQQVTLSCSPISGHRSVSWYQQTPGQGLQFLFEYFSETQRNKGNFPGRFSGRQFSNSRSEMNVSTLELGDSALYLCASSSRDRGTYEQYFGPGTRLTVT.